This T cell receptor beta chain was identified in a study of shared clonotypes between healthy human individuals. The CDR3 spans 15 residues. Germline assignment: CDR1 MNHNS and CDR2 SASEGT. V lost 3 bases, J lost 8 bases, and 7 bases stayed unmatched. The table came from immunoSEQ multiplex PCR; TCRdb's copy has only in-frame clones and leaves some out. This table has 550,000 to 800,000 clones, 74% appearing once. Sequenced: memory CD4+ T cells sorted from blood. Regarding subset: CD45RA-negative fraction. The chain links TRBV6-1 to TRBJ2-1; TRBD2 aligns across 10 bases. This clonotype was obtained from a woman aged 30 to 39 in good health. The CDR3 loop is CASSEVAGGSDEQFF. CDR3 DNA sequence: TGTGCCAGCAGTGAGGTAGCGGGAGGATCCGATGAGCAGTTCTTC.